This TCR beta chain was profiled in a study of technical replicates of blood from a few donors. The CDR3 has 17 amino acids. V lost 5 bases and J lost 1; bases outside the gene matches: 10. CDR1 and CDR2 (germline): SEHNR, FQNEAQ (reference sequence). The protocol was immunoSEQ multiplex PCR, while the TCRdb copy is restricted to in-frame clones and leaves out a portion. Of over 75,000 clones in the sample, approximately 96% were seen once. This TCR was sampled from a human donor in good health. The chain recombines TRBV7-9 with TRBJ1-1; 10 bases agree with TRBD1. The sequenced material came from T cells isolated from PBMCs. CDR3 nucleotides: TGTGCCAGCAGCCCGAAGGGGACAGGGGCGCGGAACACTGAAGCTTTCTTT. Translation: CASSPKGTGARNTEAFF.